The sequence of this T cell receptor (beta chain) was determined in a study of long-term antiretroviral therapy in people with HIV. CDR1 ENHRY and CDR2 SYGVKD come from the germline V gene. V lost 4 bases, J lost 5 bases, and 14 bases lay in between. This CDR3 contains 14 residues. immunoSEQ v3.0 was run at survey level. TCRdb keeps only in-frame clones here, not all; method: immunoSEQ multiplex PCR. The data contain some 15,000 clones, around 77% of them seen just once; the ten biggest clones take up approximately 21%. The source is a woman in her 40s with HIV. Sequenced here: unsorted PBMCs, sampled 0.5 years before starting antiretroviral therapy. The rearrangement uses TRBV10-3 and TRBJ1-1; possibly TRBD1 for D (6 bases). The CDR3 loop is CAISGLTGTTEAFF. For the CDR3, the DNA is TGTGCCATCAGTGGGTTGACAGGCACTACTGAAGCTTTCTTT.